The source of this TCR beta chain is a study of OX40 agonist ivuxolimab in advanced cancers. The table came from immunoSEQ multiplex PCR; TCRdb's copy has only in-frame clones and leaves some out. Among tens of thousands of clones listed, more than 80% were seen once. The CDR3 spans 15 residues. Germline V lookup: CDR1 MNHEY, CDR2 SMNVEV (reference sequence). V gave up 6 bases and J gave up 4 bases, with 16 bases separating them. This sequence originates from an adult with an advanced solid tumor such as melanoma, head and neck, liver or kidney cancer. This chain joins TRBV27 and TRBJ2-1; D remains ambiguous. The source was CD4+ or CD8+ T cells sorted from blood, collected in a trial of the OX40 agonist ivuxolimab. In DNA, the CDR3 is TGTGCCAGCAGCATCCGACTGGCCCCTTACAATGAGCAGTTCTTC. Amino acid sequence: CASSIRLAPYNEQFF.